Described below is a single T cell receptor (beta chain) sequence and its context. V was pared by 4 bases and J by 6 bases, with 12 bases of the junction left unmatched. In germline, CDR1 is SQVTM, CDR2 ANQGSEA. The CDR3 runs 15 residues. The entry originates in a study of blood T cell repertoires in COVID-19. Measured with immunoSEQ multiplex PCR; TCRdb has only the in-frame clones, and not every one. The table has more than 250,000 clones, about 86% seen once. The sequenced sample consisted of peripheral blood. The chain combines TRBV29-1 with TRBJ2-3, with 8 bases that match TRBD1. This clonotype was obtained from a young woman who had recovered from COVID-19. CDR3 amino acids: CSVVVTQGAGDTQYF. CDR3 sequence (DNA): TGCAGCGTTGTGGTAACTCAGGGGGCGGGGGATACGCAGTATTTT.